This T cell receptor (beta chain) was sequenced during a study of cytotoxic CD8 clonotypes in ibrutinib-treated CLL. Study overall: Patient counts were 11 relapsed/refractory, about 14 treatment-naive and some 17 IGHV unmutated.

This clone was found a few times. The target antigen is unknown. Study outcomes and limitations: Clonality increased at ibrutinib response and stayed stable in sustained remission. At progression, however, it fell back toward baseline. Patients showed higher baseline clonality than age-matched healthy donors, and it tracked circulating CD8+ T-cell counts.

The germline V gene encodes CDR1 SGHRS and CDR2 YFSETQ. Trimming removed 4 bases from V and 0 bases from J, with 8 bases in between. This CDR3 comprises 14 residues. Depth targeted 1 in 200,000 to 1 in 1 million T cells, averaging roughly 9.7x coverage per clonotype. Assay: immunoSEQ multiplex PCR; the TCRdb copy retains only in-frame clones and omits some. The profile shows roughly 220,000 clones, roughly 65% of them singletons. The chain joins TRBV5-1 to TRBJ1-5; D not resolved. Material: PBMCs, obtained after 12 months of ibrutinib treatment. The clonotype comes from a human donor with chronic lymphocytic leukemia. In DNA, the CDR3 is TGCGCCAGCAGCCCCAGCAGTAGCAATCAGCCCCAGCATTTT. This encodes CASSPSSSNQPQHF.